These T cell receptor beta chains were read from a single sample in a study of CD8+ T cells in alopecia areata. The protocol was immunoSEQ multiplex PCR, while the TCRdb copy is restricted to in-frame clones and leaves out a portion. This sample has 170,000 or so clones, with 50% to 75% found just once. The source material was CD4+ T cells sorted from blood, sampled at week 0. The receptors shown here come from a human donor with alopecia areata. The CDR3 runs from the conserved cysteine through the conserved F or W. D genes are given only for firm matches. Only some rows state a clone size, as once, few, many or a class for expanded clones.

TRBJ1-5 . . TRBV18 CASSPPGNRNQPQHF TGTGCCAGCTCACCACCGGGGAATCGGAATCAGCCCCAGCATTTT
TRBJ1-2 TRBD1 . TRBV7-9 CASSFDRDGAGYTF TGTGCCAGCAGCTTTGACAGGGATGGCGCCGGCTACACCTTC
TRBJ2-2 TRBD1 . TRBV9 CASSRQGPGELFF TGTGCCAGCAGCAGACAGGGCCCCGGGGAGCTGTTTTTT
TRBJ2-7 TRBD2 few TRBV4-2 CASSQTSGGASYEQYF TGTGCCAGCAGCCAAACTAGCGGGGGGGCCTCCTACGAGCAGTACTTC
TRBJ2-5 TRBD2 . TRBV7-2 CASSLYGLAVETQYF TGTGCCAGCAGCTTATATGGCCTAGCGGTGGAGACCCAGTACTTC
TRBJ2-4 . few TRBV29-1 CSVRWDKIKNIQYF TGCAGCGTTAGATGGGACAAAATTAAAAACATTCAGTACTTC
TRBJ2-1 TRBD1 . TRBV27 CASSANPGQARKQFF TGTGCCAGCAGTGCAAACCCGGGACAGGCCCGAAAGCAGTTCTTC
TRBJ1-4 . . TRBV30 CAWRAGRPYRHEKLFF TGTGCCTGGAGGGCAGGGAGGCCGTATAGACATGAAAAACTGTTTTTT
TRBJ1-2 . few TRBV10-3 CAISESYRVEGQRGYTF TGTGCCATCAGTGAGTCGTATCGTGTGGAGGGCCAGCGAGGCTACACCTTC
TRBJ1-5 TRBD1 few TRBV2 CASGRNSGQGALSQPQHF TGTGCCAGCGGTAGGAACTCGGGACAGGGGGCGCTAAGTCAGCCCCAGCATTTT
TRBJ2-2 . few TRBV2 CASSEQLNTGELFF TGTGCCAGCAGTGAACAGCTGAACACCGGGGAGCTGTTTTTT
TRBJ2-5 . . TRBV5-1 CASSLSQGSQETQYF TGCGCCAGCAGCCTGTCCCAGGGATCCCAAGAGACCCAGTACTTC
TRBJ2-2 TRBD1 . TRBV7-6 CASSSATGRIGELFF TGTGCCAGCAGCTCCGCGACAGGGCGCATCGGGGAGCTGTTTTTT
TRBJ1-2 . once TRBV29-1 CSVESSLGGYTF TGCAGCGTTGAGTCCTCTCTAGGCGGCTACACCTTC
TRBJ2-2 . . TRBV4-2 CASSQVALNTGELFF TGTGCCAGCAGCCAAGTCGCACTTAACACCGGGGAGCTGTTTTTT
TRBJ2-3 TRBD2 few TRBV2 CASSDRAGYGDTQYF TGTGCCAGCAGTGACCGAGCGGGGTACGGGGATACGCAGTATTTT
TRBJ2-7 . . TRBV7-6 CASSFAADSAAEQYF TGTGCCAGCAGCTTCGCGGCGGACAGTGCTGCGGAGCAGTACTTC
TRBJ2-5 . few TRBV2 CAGQLYQETQYF TGTGCCGGACAACTGTACCAAGAGACCCAGTACTTC
TRBJ1-1 TRBD1 . TRBV2 CASSVFRGQGEAFF TGTGCCAGCAGTGTATTTCGGGGACAGGGCGAAGCTTTCTTT
TRBJ1-2 . . TRBV13 CASSSPGRSYGYTF TGTGCCAGCAGCTCTCCGGGAAGAAGCTATGGCTACACCTTC
TRBJ1-5 TRBD1 . TRBV30 CAWDRGDQPQHF TGTGCCTGGGACAGGGGTGATCAGCCCCAGCATTTT
TRBJ2-7 . . TRBV7-8 CASTFTPSSYEQYF TGTGCCAGCACCTTTACTCCCAGCTCCTACGAGCAGTACTTC
TRBJ2-1 . few TRBV4-2 CASSQDRGRFNEQFF TGTGCCAGCAGCCAAGATCGTGGGCGGTTCAATGAGCAGTTCTTC
TRBJ1-5 . . TRBV30 CAWSVTVGNQPQHF TGTGCCTGGAGTGTGACGGTGGGCAATCAGCCCCAGCATTTT
TRBJ1-2 . . TRBV30 CAWSLGEGIYGYTF TGTGCCTGGAGTCTTGGGGAGGGTATCTATGGCTACACCTTC
TRBJ2-3 . . TRBV30 CALAPGGPPTDTQYF TGTGCCTTGGCACCCGGAGGGCCACCCACAGATACGCAGTATTTT